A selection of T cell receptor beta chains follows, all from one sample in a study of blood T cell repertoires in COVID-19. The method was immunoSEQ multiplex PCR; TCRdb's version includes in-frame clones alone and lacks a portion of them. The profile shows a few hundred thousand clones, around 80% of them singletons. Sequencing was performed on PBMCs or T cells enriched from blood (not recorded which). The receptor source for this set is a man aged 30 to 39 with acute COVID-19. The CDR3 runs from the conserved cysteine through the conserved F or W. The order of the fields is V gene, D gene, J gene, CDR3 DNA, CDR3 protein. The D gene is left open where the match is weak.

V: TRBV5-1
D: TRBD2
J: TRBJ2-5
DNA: TGTGCCAGCATAGCGGGAGTGGGAGAGACCCAGTACTTC
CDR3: CASIAGVGETQYF

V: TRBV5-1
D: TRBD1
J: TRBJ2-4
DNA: TGCGCCAGCAGCTTGATGAGGGGGCTTGGCAAAAACATTCAGTACTTC
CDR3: CASSLMRGLGKNIQYF

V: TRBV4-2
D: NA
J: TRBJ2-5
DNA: TGTGCCAGCAGCGGTGACGGTGAGGCAGAGACCCAGTACTTC
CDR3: CASSGDGEAETQYF

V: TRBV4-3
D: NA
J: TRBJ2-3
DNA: TGCGCCAGCAGCCCTAGTGGTACAGGAGATACGCAGTATTTT
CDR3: CASSPSGTGDTQYF

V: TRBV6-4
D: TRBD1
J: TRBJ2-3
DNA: TGTGCCAGCAGTGTGGCACAGGGGGCAGATACGCAGTATTTT
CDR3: CASSVAQGADTQYF

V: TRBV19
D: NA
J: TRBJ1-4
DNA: TGTGCCAGTTATTGGACAGCGAGTACAACTAATGAAAAACTGTTTTTT
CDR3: CASYWTASTTNEKLFF

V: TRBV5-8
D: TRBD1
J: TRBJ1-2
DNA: TGTGCCAGCAGCTCGACAGGGGGCTACTATGGCTACACCTTC
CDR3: CASSSTGGYYGYTF

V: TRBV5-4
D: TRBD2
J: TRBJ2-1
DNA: TGTGCCAGCAGCAGTAGCGGGGGATTGCTTGGTGAGCAGTTCTTC
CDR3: CASSSSGGLLGEQFF

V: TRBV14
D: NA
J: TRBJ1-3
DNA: TGTGCCAGCAGCCAAATCGTAGATGCGCCAGGAAACACCATATATTTT
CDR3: CASSQIVDAPGNTIYF

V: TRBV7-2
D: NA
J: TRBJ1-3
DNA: TGTGCCAGCAGCTCCCCAGGGTCAGGGAGGAGAAACACCATATATTTT
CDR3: CASSSPGSGRRNTIYF

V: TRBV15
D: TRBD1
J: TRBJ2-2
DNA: TGTGCCACCAGCAACGGACAGGGGGTCGGGGAGCTGTTTTTT
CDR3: CATSNGQGVGELFF

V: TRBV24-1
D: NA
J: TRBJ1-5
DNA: TGTGCCACCAGTGATCCGAGGCAGGGACAGCCCCAGCATTTT
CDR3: CATSDPRQGQPQHF

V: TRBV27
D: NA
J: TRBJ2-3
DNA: TGTGCCAGCAGTTTAGCGGGCCCGACCACAGATACGCAGTATTTT
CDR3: CASSLAGPTTDTQYF

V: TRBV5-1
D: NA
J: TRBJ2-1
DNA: TGCGCCAGCAGGCAACCTGGGGTTCCGGGAAGCTCCTACAATGAGCAGTTCTTC
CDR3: CASRQPGVPGSSYNEQFF